The rows below give T cell receptor beta chains drawn from one sample of a study of control samples from healthy donors and cancer patients. Sequencing used immunoSEQ multiplex PCR; TCRdb keeps in-frame clones, though not all of them. This sample yields some 67,000 clones, of which about 90% are seen a single time; over 2% belongs to the top ten. Source material: PBMCs. The receptors stem from a woman between 45 and 65 years old with head and neck cancer. Each CDR3 is given with its conserved first and last residue. Fields, in order: J gene, D gene, V gene, clone size, CDR3 DNA, CDR3 protein. A D gene is named only where the DNA matches it firmly. Rows give clone size only sometimes, using once, few, many, or a class for an expanded clone.

>TRBJ1-2|-|TRBV13|-
TGTGCCAGCAGCTTAGACGGACCGATCTATGGCTACACCTTC
CASSLDGPIYGYTF
>TRBJ1-1|-|TRBV9|-
TGTGCCAGCACCATCCTCCACAGGGCAGACACTGAAGCTTTCTTT
CASTILHRADTEAFF
>TRBJ1-1|TRBD1|TRBV2|-
TGTGCCAGCAGGAGCGGGACAGCGTCCCGTCGCACTGAAGCTTTCTTT
CASRSGTASRRTEAFF
>TRBJ1-1|TRBD1|TRBV7-2|-
TGTGCCAGCAGCGCTCAGGGGGGGACTGAAGCTTTCTTT
CASSAQGGTEAFF
>TRBJ2-2|-|TRBV7-3|-
TGTGCCAGCAGCTTAGATCCATCCCCGACTCCAAACACCGGGGAGCTGTTTTTT
CASSLDPSPTPNTGELFF
>TRBJ1-1|-|TRBV5-1|-
TGCGCCAGCAGCGGTCCGGGTTTCAGTGAAGCTTTCTTT
CASSGPGFSEAFF
>TRBJ1-2|-|TRBV5-1|once
TGCGCCAGCAGCTTGGGCGGGGAAGGGGGCTACACCTTC
CASSLGGEGGYTF
>TRBJ2-3|-|TRBV6-5|-
TGTGCCAGCAGCCGTGGGCAGGGTCCAGATACGCAGTATTTT
CASSRGQGPDTQYF
>TRBJ1-1|TRBD1|TRBV10-1|-
TGCGCCAGCAGTCCCGGGACAGGGAACACTGAAGCTTTCTTT
CASSPGTGNTEAFF
>TRBJ2-7|TRBD2|TRBV27|few
TGTGCCAGCACCCCTGTTGGGACTAGCGCCGCCGAGCAGTACTTC
CASTPVGTSAAEQYF
>TRBJ1-5|TRBD1|TRBV6-5|-
TGTGCCAGCGCCCCAGGGGGGCAGAGACAGCCCCAGCATTTT
CASAPGGQRQPQHF
>TRBJ1-6|-|TRBV6-5|-
TGTGCCGGCCGGTGGCGCGGCTCTTATAATTCACCCCTCCACTTT
CAGRWRGSYNSPLHF
>TRBJ1-1|-|TRBV27|once
TGTGCCAGCAGTATTCGGGCAGACTGGACTGAAGCTTTCTTT
CASSIRADWTEAFF
>TRBJ2-2|TRBD2|TRBV27|-
TGTGCCAGCAGTGAGGGACTAGCGGGGGGAGCGACCGGGGAGCTGTTTTTT
CASSEGLAGGATGELFF
>TRBJ2-2|TRBD1|TRBV9|-
TGTGCCAGCAGCGCTAGGGGGGACAGGGTATCGGCCGGGGAGCTGTTTTTT
CASSARGDRVSAGELFF
>TRBJ1-6|-|TRBV9|few
TGTGCCAGCAGCACCCGGACAGACTATAATTCACCCCTCCACTTT
CASSTRTDYNSPLHF
>TRBJ2-1|TRBD2|TRBV10-2|-
TGCGCCAGCAGTGAGGATGAAGGACTAGCGGCTAATGAGCAGTTCTTC
CASSEDEGLAANEQFF
>TRBJ1-3|-|TRBV14|once
TGTGCCAGCAGCCAAGATTGGGTTGTAAACACCATATATTTT
CASSQDWVVNTIYF
>TRBJ1-1|-|TRBV6-5|-
TGTGCCAGCAGACAGGGAGGGGCCACTGAAGCTTTCTTT
CASRQGGATEAFF
>TRBJ2-1|-|TRBV5-5|-
TGTGCCAGCAGCCCTGGAAGCAGCTCCTACAATGAGCAGTTCTTC
CASSPGSSSYNEQFF
>TRBJ1-1|-|TRBV28|-
TGTGCCAGCAGTCTACAGAACACTGAAGCTTTCTTT
CASSLQNTEAFF
>TRBJ2-4|-|TRBV5-6|-
TGTGCCAGTTCAAGCGGATATCAAGCCAAAAACATTCAGTACTTC
CASSSGYQAKNIQYF
>TRBJ1-1|-|TRBV7-9|-
TGTGCCAGCAGCGTACAGGTGAACACTGAAGCTTTCTTT
CASSVQVNTEAFF
>TRBJ1-1|TRBD1|TRBV28|-
TGTGCCAGCAGACTAAAACAGGGGGCTAACACTGAAGCTTTCTTT
CASRLKQGANTEAFF
>TRBJ2-5|TRBD2|TRBV5-1|-
TGCGCCAGCAGCTTGGCGCCAGCGGGGGGTCTTCAAGAGACCCAGTACTTC
CASSLAPAGGLQETQYF
>TRBJ2-5|TRBD1|TRBV25-1|once
TGTGCCAGCAGTGTGGGGGACAGGGTCGAAGAGACCCAGTACTTC
CASSVGDRVEETQYF
>TRBJ2-7|-|TRBV15|-
TGTGCCACCAGCAATTCCAGGAACTCCTACGAGCAGTACTTC
CATSNSRNSYEQYF
>TRBJ2-1|-|TRBV12-5|-
TGTGCTAGTAGCCTGGGGAGCGAGGGATACAATGAGCAGTTCTTC
CASSLGSEGYNEQFF
>TRBJ1-4|-|TRBV21-1|-
TGTGCCAGCAGCAAAGCGGGGGAGGGGTGCGGAAAACTGTTTTTT
CASSKAGEGCGKLFF
>TRBJ2-3|-|TRBV6-5|-
TGTGCCAGCCGACCGGGGGCCAGCACAGATACGCAGTATTTT
CASRPGASTDTQYF
>TRBJ1-1|-|TRBV18|-
TGTGCCAGCTCCCCCGGTAACACTGAAGCTTTCTTT
CASSPGNTEAFF
>TRBJ2-7|-|TRBV28|-
TGTGCCAGCAGTCCCTTGGGGGGAGGCTCCTACGAGCAGTACTTC
CASSPLGGGSYEQYF
>TRBJ2-7|-|TRBV4-1|-
TGCGCCAGCAGCCAAGAGGGCGCAGGGAGGCAGTACTTC
CASSQEGAGRQYF
>TRBJ2-1|-|TRBV11-2|-
TGTGCCAGCAGCTTAAGGCCCGAAAGCGACTACAATGAGCAGTTCTTC
CASSLRPESDYNEQFF
>TRBJ2-2|-|TRBV5-1|-
TGCGCCAGCAGCTTAAGGGTCGGCGGGGAGCTGTTTTTT
CASSLRVGGELFF
>TRBJ1-2|-|TRBV12-3/TRBV12-4|-
TGTGCCAGCAGTTTAAACTCGGTGAGCGGCTACACCTTC
CASSLNSVSGYTF
>TRBJ1-3|-|TRBV13|-
TGTGCCAGCAGCTTGTTCGCAGGGGCAGGAAACACCATATATTTT
CASSLFAGAGNTIYF
>TRBJ1-2|-|TRBV29-1|-
TGCAGCGCCATCACAGGGTCGAGTTATGGCTACACCTTC
CSAITGSSYGYTF
>TRBJ2-3|-|TRBV4-3|-
TGCGCCAGCAGCCAGGGTGGGCACAGGGGCACAGATACGCAGTATTTT
CASSQGGHRGTDTQYF
>TRBJ1-6|-|TRBV28|-
TGTGCCAGCAATTCTCCCAGAGGCTCGTATAATTCACCCCTCCACTTT
CASNSPRGSYNSPLHF
>TRBJ2-1|-|TRBV9|-
TGTGCCAGCAGCCTATCGGGGGATGGGAATGAGCAGTTCTTC
CASSLSGDGNEQFF
>TRBJ2-7|-|TRBV19|-
TGTGCCAGTAGTATAGTCGGGACCGAGCAGTACTTC
CASSIVGTEQYF
>TRBJ2-7|TRBD1|TRBV7-2|-
TGTGCCAGCAGCCCTAGACAGGGGGCAGGCGAGCAGTACTTC
CASSPRQGAGEQYF
>TRBJ1-3|-|TRBV6-1|few
TGTGCCAGCAGTGAAGCGTGGCCCCCGAGGACTGGAAACACCATATATTTT
CASSEAWPPRTGNTIYF
>TRBJ1-1|-|TRBV30|-
TGTGTTTGGAGGGGGAGGAACACTGAAGCTTTCTTT
CVWRGRNTEAFF
>TRBJ1-1|-|TRBV10-3|-
TGTGCCATCAGTGGTCGGGGGGGTCGCGATGGTGAAGCTTTCTTT
CAISGRGGRDGEAFF
>TRBJ2-2|TRBD1|TRBV5-1|-
TGCGCCAGCAGCACGGGACAGGTTACCGGGGAGCTGTTTTTT
CASSTGQVTGELFF
>TRBJ1-5|TRBD1|TRBV6-5|-
TGTGCCAGCAGCCAAGACAGGGCTAGCAATCAGCCCCAGCATTTT
CASSQDRASNQPQHF
>TRBJ2-3|-|TRBV2|-
TGTGCCAGCACCCAGAACGGGGGAGGTACAGATACGCAGTATTTT
CASTQNGGGTDTQYF
>TRBJ2-7|-|TRBV5-1|few
TGCGCCAGCGGATTTAGCGTGTCCTCCTACGAGCAGTACTTC
CASGFSVSSYEQYF
>TRBJ2-4|-|TRBV5-1|-
TGCGCCAGCAGCTTGACAGCAGCCAAAAACATTCAGTACTTC
CASSLTAAKNIQYF
>TRBJ1-1|TRBD1|TRBV6-5|-
TGTGCCAGCAGTTATAGGACAGGGGGCACTGAAGCTTTCTTT
CASSYRTGGTEAFF
>TRBJ1-6|-|TRBV4-2|-
TGTGCCAGCAGCCAAGAGGGATCACCCCTCCACTTT
CASSQEGSPLHF
>TRBJ2-3|TRBD2|TRBV3-1/TRBV3-2|-
TGTGCCAGCAGCCAAGGAGGACTAGCGGGGGGTCGCACAGATACGCAGTATTTT
CASSQGGLAGGRTDTQYF
>TRBJ2-2|-|TRBV4-2|-
TGTGCCAGCAGCAAAGGGCCGGCCGGGACCAACACCGGGGAGCTGTTTTTT
CASSKGPAGTNTGELFF
>TRBJ1-1|-|TRBV7-2|once
TGTGCCAGCAGCTTAGGGCGGTCGAACACTGAAGCTTTCTTT
CASSLGRSNTEAFF
>TRBJ1-1|TRBD1|TRBV5-1|-
TGCGCCAGCAGCTTGGCGACAGGGGGCGTCACTGAAGCTTTCTTT
CASSLATGGVTEAFF
>TRBJ2-1|-|TRBV5-1|once
TGCGCCAGCAGCTTGACACAGGCGAACTCCTACAATGAGCAGTTCTTC
CASSLTQANSYNEQFF
>TRBJ2-3|-|TRBV6-5|-
TGTGCCAGCAGTACTCGGGCTCAAACCACAGATACGCAGTATTTT
CASSTRAQTTDTQYF
>TRBJ2-1|-|TRBV6-5|-
TGTGCCAGCAGCGTGGAACTATTATCTTACAATGAGCAGTTCTTC
CASSVELLSYNEQFF